This T cell receptor (beta chain) was profiled in a study of OX40 agonist ivuxolimab in advanced cancers. In the study overall: Ivuxolimab was a fully human IgG2 agonistic monoclonal antibody targeting the costimulatory receptor OX40 (CD134). Intravenous ivuxolimab was administered to patients every 2 weeks at six dose levels: 0.01, 0.1, 0.3, 1.5, 3 and 10 mg/kg. Of the approximately 50 patients in dose escalation, some 19 had hepatocellular carcinoma, approximately 15 had melanoma, 9 had renal cell carcinoma and 9 had head and neck cancer. The dose-escalation cohort was roughly 80% male with a mean age of around 62 years, ranging from roughly 20 to 80. Prior anti-PD-1, anti-PD-L1 or anti-CTLA-4 therapy was permitted, and checkpoint inhibitors had been received by about 44% of dose-escalation patients. Partial responses were achieved by three dose-escalation patients, of whom one had hepatocellular carcinoma and two had cutaneous melanoma. The purpose of peripheral TCRbeta sequencing was to test whether ivuxolimab changed TCR sequence diversity and led to clonal T-cell expansion. The monotherapy dose-escalation portion (N ≈ 52 patients) of the phase I ivuxolimab trial is reported in the paper. What the work shows at the level of the full study, not this receptor alone: After ivuxolimab, expanded clones were on average more numerous among CD8+ T cells than among CD4+ T cells. Low levels of normalized T-cell clonal expansion were also seen in some nonresponding patients. Partial responders in the 0.1-3.0 mg/kg groups had among the lowest normalized peripheral clonal expansion, especially among CD8+ T cells. The antigen specificity of the peripheral T cells that underwent clonal expansion was not determined. At doses of 0.1 to 3.0 mg/kg, clonal expansion of both CD4+ and CD8+ T cells in blood was seen between baseline and week 6.

Comment on this clone: Its target antigen remains unknown. There are no base qualities to consult, and no much larger clone falls within one base.

To sequence the TCRbeta CDR3 region, genomic DNA was isolated from the sorted cells. TCRbeta CDR3 regions were sequenced using the immunoSEQ Assay. TCRdb retrieved this table from immuneACCESS and kept in-frame rearrangements only. Not all clones are present; in checked studies, unresolved V genes account for under half, and no reason is known for the remainder. This sample comprises 50,000 or so clones, approximately 95% of them detected only once. Over 20% of the sample is held by the ten biggest clonotypes. The trial excluded patients who had a history of autoimmune disease or were on systemic immunosuppression. In every dose cohort, peripheral blood was drawn for TCR sequencing at baseline, cycle 4 day 1, and cycle 7 day 1. The samples were drawn from a first-in-human, open-label, multicenter phase I dose-escalation trial of ivuxolimab. Adults with locally advanced or metastatic head and neck squamous cell, hepatocellular, melanoma or renal cell carcinoma were enrolled in the trial. Before TCR sequencing, CD4+ T cells and CD8+ T cells were sorted from peripheral blood as separate populations.

Including cysteine and phenylalanine, the CDR3 has 15 amino acids. Only the CDR3 DNA is retained, 45 bases long and in frame from the first base. CDR1 and CDR2 were assigned from the germline V gene as MDHEN and SYDVKM. The trim is 8 bases for V and 7 bases for J, with a gap of 20 bases between the germline ends. The chain employs TRBV28 and TRBJ1-4; the D gene lacks a confident call. The TCR comes from an adult with an advanced solid tumor such as melanoma, head and neck, liver or kidney cancer. The sequencing here drew on CD4+ or CD8+ T cells sorted from blood, taken in a trial of the OX40 agonist ivuxolimab. The CDR3 in this case is CASGGLAGQREKLFF. The DNA is as follows: TGTGCCAGCGGAGGTCTGGCCGGGCAGCGTGAAAAACTGTTTTTT.